This TCR beta chain is from a study of blood T cell repertoires in COVID-19. Clones were sequenced by immunoSEQ multiplex PCR, and TCRdb holds only the in-frame ones, with some missing. The table has some 250,000 clones, approximately 86% seen once; the top ten hold roughly 2%. Germline V gene lookup returns CDR1 LGHDT and CDR2 YNNKEL (reference sequence). Trimming at V came to 4 bases and at J to 5 bases, leaving 8 bases not matched to a gene. This CDR3 has 14 residues. The chain joins TRBV3-1 (or the pseudogene TRBV3-2) to TRBJ2-7; 7 bases align to TRBD1. The sequence derives from a man aged 30-40 years with active or convalescent COVID-19. Sample: peripheral blood. For the CDR3, the DNA is TGTGCCAGCAGCCGGGGTGGCAGGGGGAACGAGCAGTACTTC. This codes for CASSRGGRGNEQYF.